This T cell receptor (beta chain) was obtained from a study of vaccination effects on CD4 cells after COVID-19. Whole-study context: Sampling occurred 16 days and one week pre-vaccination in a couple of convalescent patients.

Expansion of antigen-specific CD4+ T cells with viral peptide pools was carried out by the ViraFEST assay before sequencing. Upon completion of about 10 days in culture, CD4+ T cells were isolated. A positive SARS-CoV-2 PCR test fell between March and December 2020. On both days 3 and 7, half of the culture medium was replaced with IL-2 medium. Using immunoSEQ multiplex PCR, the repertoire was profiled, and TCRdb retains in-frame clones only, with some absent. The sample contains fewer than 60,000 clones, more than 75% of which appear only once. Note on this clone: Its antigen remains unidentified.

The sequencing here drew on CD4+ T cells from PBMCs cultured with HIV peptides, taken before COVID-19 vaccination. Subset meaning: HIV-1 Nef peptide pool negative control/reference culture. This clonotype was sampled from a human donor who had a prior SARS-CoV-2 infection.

CDR3 region: CASSNLFTDTQYF. The CDR3 DNA is TGTGCCAGTAGTAACTTATTCACAGATACGCAGTATTTT. V is TRBV19 and J is TRBJ2-3; D gene uncertain. The CDR3 totals 13 residues. Germline V gene data show CDR1 as LNHDA and CDR2 as SQIVND (reference sequence). Trimming removed 4 bases from V and 2 bases from J, with 7 bases in between. The full variable domain, rest sourced from reference TRBV19 and TRBJ2-3, is DGGITQSPKYLFRKEGQNVTLSCEQNLNHDAMYWYRQDPGQGLRLIYYSQIVNDFQKGDIAEGYSVSREKKESFPLTVTSAQKNPTAFYLCASSNLFTDTQYFGPGTRLTVL.